The rows below give T cell receptor beta chains drawn from one sample of a study of glioma-infiltrating T cells. TCRdb re-called the multiplex PCR reads through MiXCR, storing one row per CDR3 protein. The sample has roughly 100,000 distinct CDR3 sequences, about 30% seen once. Sequencing was performed on glioma tissue, nonneoplastic brain tissue, or PBMCs (not recorded which). These receptors came from a human donor with low-grade glioma or glioblastoma, undergoing nonglioma brain surgery, or in good health (not recorded which). Each CDR3 is given with its conserved first and last residue. The D gene is left open where the match is weak. Clone size is given for some rows only: seen once, a few or many times, or a class if the clone is expanded.

TRBV24-1	TRBJ2-5	-	-	16	CATSDLDGGGKETQYF	TGTGCCACCAGTGATTTGGATGGGGGGGGCAAAGAGACCCAGTACTTC
TRBV19	TRBJ1-3	-	-	13	CASTYTAGNTIYF	TGTGCCAGTACATACACCGCCGGAAACACCATATATTTT
TRBV4-2	TRBJ2-5	few	TRBD2	17	CASSQALASGNQETQYF	TGTGCCAGCAGCCAAGCCCTGGCTAGCGGAAACCAAGAGACCCAGTACTTC
TRBV6-2/TRBV6-3	TRBJ2-2	many	-	13	CASGSGYTGELFF	TGTGCCAGCGGGTCAGGATACACCGGGGAGCTGTTTTTT
TRBV7-8	TRBJ2-3	many	-	16	CASSLTGNEGPDTQYF	TGTGCCAGCAGCTTAACTGGAAATGAAGGTCCAGATACGCAGTATTTT
TRBV7-8	TRBJ1-4	many	-	13	CASSLAIFEKLFF	TGTGCCAGCAGCTTAGCGATTTTCGAAAAACTGTTTTTT
TRBV28	TRBJ1-2	many	-	12	CASSLGGYGYTF	TGTGCCAGCAGTTTAGGAGGATATGGCTACACCTTC
TRBV6-6	TRBJ2-3	-	-	17	CASSYSVYSMKPDTQYF	TGTGCCAGCAGTTACTCGGTTTACTCGATGAAACCAGATACGCAGTATTTT
TRBV6-1	TRBJ1-6	many	-	17	CASSLRTDRTRSSPLHF	TGTGCCAGCAGTCTCAGAACGGATAGAACGCGGAGTTCACCCCTCCACTTT
TRBV19	TRBJ1-5	many	-	12	CASSIRNQPQHF	TGTGCCAGTAGTATTCGTAATCAGCCCCAGCATTTT
TRBV18	TRBJ2-1	many	-	14	CASSLGETFNEQFF	TGTGCCAGCTCACTAGGGGAAACCTTCAATGAGCAGTTCTTC
TRBV7-2	TRBJ2-3	many	TRBD1	14	CASSPRQGVGTQYF	TGTGCCAGCAGCCCTCGACAGGGAGTTGGTACGCAGTATTTT
TRBV20-1	TRBJ1-5	many	-	16	CSAKPLRGGGNQPQHF	TGCAGTGCTAAACCACTTAGAGGTGGCGGCAATCAGCCCCAGCATTTT
TRBV29-1	TRBJ1-5	many	-	14	CSVGGTEGNQPQHF	TGCAGCGTTGGGGGTACAGAGGGCAATCAGCCCCAGCATTTT
TRBV27	TRBJ2-7	many	-	14	CASSTSRVSYEQYF	TGTGCCAGCAGTACCTCCAGGGTATCCTACGAGCAGTACTTC
TRBV27	TRBJ1-5	many	-	14	CASSLFGGGQPQHF	TGTGCCAGCAGTTTATTTGGGGGAGGACAGCCCCAGCATTTT
TRBV29-1	TRBJ2-3	-	TRBD1	14	CSVFDRVLPDTQYF	TGCAGCGTATTCGACAGGGTCCTTCCCGATACGCAGTATTTT
TRBV6-1	TRBJ1-2	many	-	15	CASNPLQGRNYGYTF	TGTGCCAGTAACCCCTTGCAGGGACGGAACTATGGCTACACCTTC
TRBV6-2/TRBV6-3	TRBJ2-3	many	TRBD1	17	CASSSRSGGWLTDTQYF	TGTGCCAGCAGTTCGAGGTCAGGGGGCTGGTTGACAGATACGCAGTATTTT
TRBV11-2	TRBJ2-3	few	TRBD2	17	CASSPGGAGGYTDTQYF	TGTGCCAGCAGCCCGGGTGGCGCGGGGGGCTACACAGATACGCAGTATTTT
TRBV20-1	TRBJ1-1	many	-	13	CSASPSGNTEAFF	TGCAGTGCTAGTCCGTCCGGGAACACTGAAGCTTTCTTT
TRBV6-1	TRBJ1-4	many	TRBD1	15	CASSLRLQGNEKLFF	TGTGCCAGCAGCCTACGATTACAGGGGAATGAAAAACTGTTTTTT
TRBV7-2	TRBJ1-1	once	-	14	CASSLSVGRTEAFF	TGTGCCAGCAGCTTATCGGTGGGTAGGACTGAAGCTTTCTTT
TRBV14	TRBJ2-5	-	TRBD1	16	CASSPGTGVPQETQYF	TGTGCCAGCAGCCCAGGGACAGGGGTTCCCCAAGAGACCCAGTACTTC
TRBV20-1	TRBJ2-7	few	TRBD2	15	CSAWTSGGHTYEQYF	TGCAGTGCCTGGACTAGCGGGGGTCACACCTACGAGCAGTACTTC
TRBV9	TRBJ2-4	few	-	16	CASGGARFFPKNIQYF	TGTGCCAGCGGGGGGGCCAGGTTCTTTCCCAAAAACATTCAGTACTTC
TRBV29-1	TRBJ1-1	-	-	13	CSVAQRVLNEAFF	TGCAGCGTCGCGCAGAGAGTCCTGAATGAAGCTTTCTTT
TRBV7-9	TRBJ2-1	-	TRBD1	15	CASILTGDSYNEQFF	TGTGCCAGCATCTTAACAGGGGACTCCTACAATGAGCAGTTCTTC
TRBV24-1	TRBJ2-3	many	TRBD2	17	CATSDPSAAGGKDTQYF	TGTGCCACCAGTGACCCAAGTGCAGCGGGGGGTAAAGATACGCAGTATTTT
TRBV12-3/TRBV12-4	TRBJ1-3	-	-	15	CASSLALWAGNTIYF	TGTGCCAGCAGTTTAGCGCTCTGGGCCGGAAACACCATATATTTT
TRBV7-9	TRBJ2-7	-	-	15	CASSLVRRGANEQYF	TGTGCCAGCAGCTTAGTGAGGCGAGGGGCCAACGAGCAGTACTTC
TRBV5-6	TRBJ2-3	few	TRBD1	15	CASSPNRGYADTQYF	TGTGCCAGCAGCCCTAACAGGGGATACGCAGATACGCAGTATTTT
TRBV30	TRBJ1-1	-	-	11	CAWSLNTEAFF	TGTGCCTGGAGTTTGAACACTGAAGCTTTCTTT
TRBV20-1	TRBJ2-3	many	-	13	CSASRQGTDTQYF	TGCAGTGCTAGTAGGCAGGGCACAGATACGCAGTATTTT
TRBV10-1	TRBJ1-1	few	TRBD1	15	CASSGARGRRTEAFF	TGCGCCAGCAGTGGGGCCAGGGGGCGCCGGACTGAAGCTTTCTTT
TRBV5-1	TRBJ1-1	-	TRBD1	15	CASSLGDRWNTEAFF	TGCGCCAGCAGCTTGGGGGACAGGTGGAACACTGAAGCTTTCTTT
TRBV24-1	TRBJ1-5	few	-	16	CATGNREKWSNQPQHF	TGTGCCACCGGGAACCGAGAAAAGTGGAGCAATCAGCCCCAGCATTTT
TRBV19	TRBJ1-2	few	TRBD1	16	CASSDPRSGTGGGYTF	TGTGCCAGTAGTGATCCCCGGTCCGGGACAGGGGGTGGCTACACCTTC
TRBV6-1	TRBJ2-1	few	-	15	CASSFKHTAYNEQFF	TGTGCCAGCAGTTTTAAGCACACAGCCTACAATGAGCAGTTCTTC
TRBV28	TRBJ1-5	few	TRBD1	17	CASSFLLGTGSPQPQHF	TGTGCCAGCAGTTTTCTTTTGGGGACAGGGAGTCCCCAGCCCCAGCATTTT
TRBV14	TRBJ2-3	few	-	14	CASSLRLGSDTQYF	TGTGCCAGCAGCCTACGACTAGGTTCAGATACGCAGTATTTT
TRBV14	TRBJ1-2	-	-	14	CASSHAGHPYGYTF	TGTGCCAGCAGCCACGCCGGTCACCCCTATGGCTACACCTTC
TRBV19	TRBJ1-2	many	-	13	CASSIAANYGYTF	TGTGCCAGTAGTATTGCGGCTAACTATGGCTACACCTTC
TRBV18	TRBJ2-5	-	-	15	CASSPYRREGEAQYF	TGTGCCAGCTCACCATACCGGAGGGAAGGTGAGGCCCAGTACTTC
TRBV20-1	TRBJ2-5	many	-	14	CSAEEQGDSGTQYF	TGCAGTGCGGAAGAACAGGGTGATAGTGGGACCCAGTACTTC